These T cell receptor beta chains were read from a single sample in a study of cytomegalovirus exposure and HLA in healthy donors. Measured with immunoSEQ multiplex PCR; TCRdb has only the in-frame clones, and not every one. The sample has some 110,000 clones, and its top ten clones hold 2% to 2.5%. Material for sequencing was PBMCs. These TCRs come from a middle-aged man in good health and CMV-seronegative. CDR3s include the opening cysteine and the closing phenylalanine or tryptophan. D genes are given only for firm matches.

v_call: TRBV5-1; d_call: TRBD2; j_call: TRBJ2-3; cdr3_aa: CASRPGLAGDTQYF; cdr3_nt: TGCGCCAGCAGACCCGGACTAGCGGGAGATACGCAGTATTTT
v_call: TRBV5-1; d_call: TRBD1; j_call: TRBJ1-1; cdr3_aa: CASSARQGAYLSEAFF; cdr3_nt: TGCGCCAGCAGCGCTCGGCAGGGGGCCTACCTATCTGAAGCTTTCTTT
v_call: TRBV5-4; d_call: .; j_call: TRBJ2-1; cdr3_aa: CASSLGGSTYNEQFF; cdr3_nt: TGTGCCAGCAGCTTAGGAGGGAGCACCTACAATGAGCAGTTCTTC
v_call: TRBV18; d_call: .; j_call: TRBJ2-2; cdr3_aa: CASSPVASVTGELFF; cdr3_nt: TGTGCCAGCTCACCAGTAGCTAGCGTCACCGGGGAGCTGTTTTTT
v_call: TRBV11-2; d_call: TRBD1; j_call: TRBJ2-7; cdr3_aa: CASRRGPGQGGYEQYF; cdr3_nt: TGTGCCAGCAGGCGAGGACCGGGACAGGGAGGGTACGAGCAGTACTTC
v_call: TRBV11-1; d_call: TRBD2; j_call: TRBJ2-3; cdr3_aa: CASSGEGGTSGPSTDTQYF; cdr3_nt: TGTGCCAGCAGCGGGGAAGGGGGGACTAGCGGGCCGAGCACAGATACGCAGTATTTT
v_call: TRBV19; d_call: .; j_call: TRBJ1-2; cdr3_aa: CASSYDSNYGYTF; cdr3_nt: TGTGCCAGTAGTTACGACAGTAACTATGGCTACACCTTC
v_call: TRBV6-6; d_call: TRBD1; j_call: TRBJ1-3; cdr3_aa: CASSYRPTGTGNTIYF; cdr3_nt: TGTGCCAGCAGTTACCGCCCGACAGGGACTGGAAACACCATATATTTT
v_call: TRBV19; d_call: .; j_call: TRBJ2-7; cdr3_aa: CASSSAGPYEQYF; cdr3_nt: TGTGCCAGTAGTTCCGCGGGGCCCTACGAGCAGTACTTC
v_call: TRBV11-3; d_call: TRBD2; j_call: TRBJ2-7; cdr3_aa: CASSLGPTSGEQYF; cdr3_nt: TGTGCCAGCAGCTTAGGGCCGACTAGCGGCGAGCAGTACTTC
v_call: TRBV6-5; d_call: TRBD2; j_call: TRBJ2-7; cdr3_aa: CASSRLAGGIEQYF; cdr3_nt: TGTGCCAGCAGCCGACTAGCGGGAGGAATCGAGCAGTACTTC
v_call: TRBV5-1; d_call: .; j_call: TRBJ2-3; cdr3_aa: CASSLAGQDTQYF; cdr3_nt: TGCGCCAGCAGCTTGGCCGGACAAGATACGCAGTATTTT
v_call: TRBV5-6; d_call: .; j_call: TRBJ2-5; cdr3_aa: CASSPTGQETQYF; cdr3_nt: TGTGCCAGCAGCCCGACAGGCCAAGAGACCCAGTACTTC
v_call: TRBV5-1; d_call: .; j_call: TRBJ1-3; cdr3_aa: CASSLDGSGNTIYF; cdr3_nt: TGCGCCAGCAGCTTGGACGGGTCTGGAAACACCATATATTTT
v_call: TRBV18; d_call: .; j_call: TRBJ1-4; cdr3_aa: CASSPGSGTNEKLFF; cdr3_nt: TGTGCCAGCTCACCAGGGAGCGGGACTAATGAAAAACTGTTTTTT
v_call: TRBV7-2; d_call: TRBD1; j_call: TRBJ2-7; cdr3_aa: CASSARDRDYYEQYF; cdr3_nt: TGTGCCAGCAGCGCCCGGGACAGGGATTACTACGAGCAGTACTTC
v_call: TRBV6-6; d_call: .; j_call: TRBJ2-7; cdr3_aa: CASSYSEGSYEQYF; cdr3_nt: TGTGCCAGCAGTTACTCTGAGGGTTCCTACGAGCAGTACTTC
v_call: TRBV5-4; d_call: .; j_call: TRBJ2-6; cdr3_aa: CASSPSSGANVLTF; cdr3_nt: TGTGCCAGCAGCCCGTCCTCTGGGGCCAACGTCCTGACTTTC